The 22 T cell receptor beta chains reported below all come from one sample, sequenced in a study of blood T cell repertoires in COVID-19. The table came from immunoSEQ multiplex PCR; TCRdb's copy has only in-frame clones and leaves some out. The sample holds about 200,000 clones, 85% seen once. The sequencing input was peripheral blood. All receptors come from a woman between 65 and 79 years old with COVID-19, enrolled during active disease.

This clone showed up just a few times. V gene TRBV27 combines with J gene TRBJ1-2, with TRBD1 as a possible D gene (5 bases). The CDR3 length is 16 residues. V lost 3 bases to trimming and J lost 4 bases, with 18 bases between them. The germline gives CDR1 MNHEY, CDR2 SMNVEV (reference sequence). CDR3 nucleotide sequence: TGTGCCAGCAGTTTCTCACCCCCCACAGGTTCCTATGGCTACACCTTC. It yields the protein CASSFSPPTGSYGYTF.

This clone occurred a few times. The V and J genes are TRBV4-2 and TRBJ1-2, with 11 bases matching TRBD1. This CDR3 spans 17 amino acids. Unmatched junction bases numbered 9, after V lost 4 bases and J lost 2 bases. Germline CDR1 and CDR2: LGHNA and YNFKEQ. CDR3 DNA sequence: TGTGCCAGCAGCCTCCGAACCGGGACAGGGGGAAACTATGGCTACACCTTC. Encoded protein: CASSLRTGTGGNYGYTF.

This clone has only one observation. The chain combines TRBV9 with TRBJ2-2; 8 bases map to TRBD2. Germline-derived CDR1 and CDR2 are SGDLS and YYNGEE. V shed 2 bases, J shed 5 bases, and the junction held 8 bases outside the gene matches. This CDR3 contains 16 residues. The CDR3 region has the DNA TGTGCCAGCAGCGTGAGAGCGGGGGACCTTACCGGGGAGCTGTTTTTT. Amino acids: CASSVRAGDLTGELFF.

In DNA, the CDR3 is TGTGCCAGCAGCTTACAGGGAATTGGCGAGCAGTACTTC. Translation: CASSLQGIGEQYF. The V gene is TRBV5-4, the J gene TRBJ2-7; D might be TRBD1 (6 bases). V was cut by 2 bases and J by 6 bases, with 12 bases left in between. The CDR3 length is 13 residues. CDR1 SGHNT and CDR2 YYREEE come from the germline V gene (reference sequence).

The chain links TRBV27 to TRBJ1-5; 8 positions agree with TRBD1. This CDR3 spans 17 amino acids. Germline V CDR1 and CDR2: MNHEY, SMNVEV (reference sequence). Trimming removed 8 bases from V and 2 bases from J; junction bases left unmatched: 14. The CDR3 DNA reads TGTGCCAGCGCAGTCTTCTGGGGGGACAGGCGCAATCAGCCCCAGCATTTT. This gives the protein CASAVFWGDRRNQPQHF.

The chain recombines TRBV23-1 with TRBJ1-3, with 7 positions matching TRBD1. TRBV23-1 is flagged as an ORF with uncertain function. V trimming: 4 bases; J trimming: 0 bases; junction bases outside the gene matches: 12. The CDR3 totals 18 residues. In DNA, the CDR3 is TGCGCCAGCAGTCGAGACAGGGCAAACAAAGACTCTGGAAACACCATATATTTT. Translated, it gives CASSRDRANKDSGNTIYF.

The chain carries TRBV7-2 and TRBJ2-7; the D is unclear. With 1 base removed from V and 6 bases from J, the gap between germline ends came to 10 bases. Germline V CDR1 and CDR2: SGHTA, FQGNSA. The CDR3 runs to 13 residues. The CDR3 bases are TGTGCCAGCAGCTTAGAATCCGTGGCCGAGCAGTACTTC. Protein product: CASSLESVAEQYF.

The rearrangement joins TRBV6-5 to TRBJ1-3, with TRBD1 identical over 7 bases. Germline CDR1 is MNHEY and CDR2 is SVGAGI. There are 15 residues in the CDR3. Trimming took 7 bases from V and 0 from J; bases not matched to a gene: 6. CDR3 residues: CASTIQGPSGNTIYF. The DNA of the CDR3 is TGTGCCAGCACCATACAGGGGCCCTCTGGAAACACCATATATTTT.

V is TRBV21-1 and J is TRBJ2-1; the listed D gene, TRBD1, was not tested against the DNA. TRBV21-1 is described as a pseudogene. This CDR3 is 16 amino acids long. The CDR3 loop is CASSKASRGVYNEQFF. CDR3 nucleotide sequence: TGTGCCAGCAGCAAAGCAAGCAGGGGAGTCTACAATGAGCAGTTCTTC.

V is TRBV7-8 and J is TRBJ2-7, with 11 nucleotides matching TRBD2. This CDR3 comprises 17 residues. With 3 bases clipped from V and 0 bases from J, the junction kept 7 bases outside the gene matches. In germline, CDR1 is SGHVS, CDR2 FQNEAQ. The CDR3 loop reads CASSFVATSGVSYEQYF. The CDR3 nucleotides read TGTGCCAGCAGCTTCGTCGCGACTAGCGGGGTCTCCTACGAGCAGTACTTC.

In its sample, this clone was seen a few times. V usage is TRBV2 and J usage is TRBJ2-1; D is possibly TRBD2 (6 bases). Trimming cost V 5 bases and J 6 bases, with 14 bases left between them. The CDR3 contains 14 residues. In germline, CDR1 is SNHLY, CDR2 FYNNEI. This chain's CDR3 is CASSRFGLSNEQFF. The DNA for the CDR3 is TGTGCCAGCAGTCGCTTCGGACTATCCAATGAGCAGTTCTTC.

The chain couples TRBV5-8 to TRBJ1-2; 8 positions match TRBD1. This CDR3 is 16 amino acids long. CDR1 is SGHTS and CDR2 is YDEGEE in the germline V gene. With V trimmed by 2 bases and J by 7 bases, 13 bases remained unmatched. As DNA, the CDR3 is TGTGCCAGCAGCTTTCAGGGGGCCCCGAATCTTGGTGGCTACACCTTC. Protein: CASSFQGAPNLGGYTF. The whole variable domain, filled in from reference TRBV5-8 and TRBJ1-2, reads EAGVTQSPTHLIKTRGQQATLRCSPISGHTSVYWYQQALGLGLQFLLWYDEGEERNRGNFPPRFSGRQFPNYSSELNVNALELEDSALYLCASSFQGAPNLGGYTFGSGTRLTVV.

In this sample, this clone turned up once. V usage is TRBV7-9 and J usage is TRBJ2-5, with D perhaps TRBD2 (5 bases). The CDR3 extends over 12 amino acids. Trimming removed 7 bases from V and 5 bases from J, with 11 bases in between. Per the germline V gene, CDR1 is SEHNR and CDR2 is FQNEAQ (reference sequence). In DNA, the CDR3 is TGTGCCAGCAACTTCGGCGGGGAGACCCAGTACTTC. Its translation: CASNFGGETQYF.

The gene calls are TRBV18 and TRBJ2-1, with a tentative D call TRBD2 (5 bases). Germline V gene sequence: CDR1 KGHSH, CDR2 LQKENI. The CDR3 extends over 12 amino acids. The V and J ends lost 2 bases and 8 bases respectively, with 7 bases between them. The CDR3 is CASSPTRDEQFF. DNA for the CDR3: TGTGCCAGCTCACCAACGAGGGATGAGCAGTTCTTC. The full variable domain, its missing parts supplied by reference TRBV18 and TRBJ2-1, is NAGVMQNPRHLVRRRGQEARLRCSPMKGHSHVYWYRQLPEEGLKFMVYLQKENIIDESGMPKERFSAEFPKEGPSILRIQQVVRGDSAAYFCASSPTRDEQFFGPGTRLTVL.

The J gene is TRBJ1-2, the V gene TRBV2; D call uncertain. CDR3 length equals 12 residues. Looked up from germline, CDR1 is SNHLY and CDR2 is FYNNEI. CDR3 coding DNA: TGTCCCTGTGGAGGACTCTCGGAGGGCTACACCTTC. Translating gives CPCGGLSEGYTF.

The chain is built from TRBV4-3 and TRBJ2-1; 9 bases match TRBD2. CDR1 is LGHNA and CDR2 is YSLEER in the germline V gene. After removal of 4 bases from V and 3 bases from J, the junction contained 7 bases not matched to a gene. The CDR3 covers 16 residues. The DNA for the CDR3 is TGCGCCAGCAGCCTCAGACTAGCGGATATCTACAATGAGCAGTTCTTC. It translates to CASSLRLADIYNEQFF.

The rearrangement joins TRBV7-8 to TRBJ1-6; 9 bases match TRBD1. Germline V lookup: CDR1 SGHVS, CDR2 FQNEAQ. The J segment lost 10 bases and the V segment lost 3 bases, leaving 10 bases of the junction unmatched. This CDR3 is 16 amino acids long. The CDR3 nucleotides are TGTGCCAGCAGCTTCTCGGGACAGGGCCTTTTCTCACCCCTCCACTTT. This gives the protein CASSFSGQGLFSPLHF.

CDR3 sequence: CASSQDLGGADTEAFF. DNA of the CDR3: TGCGCCAGCAGCCAAGATCTCGGGGGGGCGGACACTGAAGCTTTCTTT. The chain recombines TRBV4-3 with TRBJ1-1, with a weak D call TRBD1 (6 bases). Trimming took off 0 bases at V and 3 bases at J, with 14 bases between the two ends. The germline V gene encodes CDR1 LGHNA and CDR2 YSLEER. The CDR3 covers 16 residues.

The rearrangement links TRBV28 to TRBJ2-5; 11 bases are a match to TRBD2. CDR1 and CDR2 from the germline V gene are MDHEN and SYDVKM. The CDR3 spans 16 residues. Trimming cost V 4 bases and J 0 bases; bases outside gene matches: 4. CDR3 in amino acids: CASSSGTSGYQETQYF. For the CDR3, the DNA is TGTGCCAGCAGTTCGGGGACTAGCGGCTACCAAGAGACCCAGTACTTC.

The V and J genes are TRBV6-6 and TRBJ2-7; D possibly corresponds to TRBD2 (6 bases). Germline V CDR1 and CDR2: MNHNY, SVGAGI (reference sequence). V was trimmed by 5 bases and J by 3 bases, leaving 14 bases between them. This CDR3 comprises 14 residues. CDR3 coding DNA: TGTGCCAGCAGTGCCCGTGGGGGGTTCTACGAGCAGTACTTC. Protein: CASSARGGFYEQYF.

For this clone: Within the sample, other DNA sequences also encode this same CDR3. V usage is TRBV6-5 and J usage is TRBJ1-2; 7 positions match TRBD1. In germline, CDR1 is MNHEY, CDR2 SVGAGI. Unmatched junction bases numbered 3, after V lost 6 bases and J lost 2 bases. The CDR3 is made up of 13 amino acids. In nucleotides, the CDR3 is TGTGCCAGCAGCCGACAGGGAAACTATGGCTACACCTTC. Protein: CASSRQGNYGYTF.

The rearrangement links TRBV2 to TRBJ1-4; 8 bases align to TRBD1. The length of the CDR3 is 14 residues. V shed 5 bases, J shed 7 bases, and the junction held 6 bases outside the gene matches. CDR1 and CDR2 from the germline V gene are SNHLY and FYNNEI. DNA of the CDR3: TGTGCCAGCAGTCAAGGACAGGGCGGTGAAAAACTGTTTTTT. As protein: CASSQGQGGEKLFF.